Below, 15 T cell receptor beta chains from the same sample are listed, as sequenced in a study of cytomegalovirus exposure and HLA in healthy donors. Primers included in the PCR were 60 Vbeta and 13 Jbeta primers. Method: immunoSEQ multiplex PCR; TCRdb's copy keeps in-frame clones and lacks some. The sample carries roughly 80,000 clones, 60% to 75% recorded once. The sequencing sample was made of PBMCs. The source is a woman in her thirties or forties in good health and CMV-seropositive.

The CDR3 loop is CASSDSTGNKRFYEQYF. CDR3 in DNA: TGTGCCAGCAGTGACTCGACCGGGAACAAACGATTCTACGAGCAGTACTTC. This chain links TRBV6-4 with TRBJ2-7; D perhaps matches TRBD2 (5 bases). V was cut by 0 bases and J by 3 bases, with 18 bases left in between. This CDR3 is 17 amino acids long. Looked up from germline, CDR1 is MRHNA and CDR2 is SNTAGT.

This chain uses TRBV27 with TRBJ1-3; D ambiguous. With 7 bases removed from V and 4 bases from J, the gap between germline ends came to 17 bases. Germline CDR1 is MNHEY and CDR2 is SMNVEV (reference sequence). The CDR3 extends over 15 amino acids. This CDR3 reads CASTLRWGAGNTIYF. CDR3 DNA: TGTGCCAGCACCTTAAGGTGGGGAGCCGGAAACACCATATATTTT.

In DNA, the CDR3 is TGTGCCAGCAGCTTGTGGCAGAACACTGAAGCTTTCTTT. Translated, it gives CASSLWQNTEAFF. The V and J genes are TRBV7-2 and TRBJ1-1; D not resolved. CDR1 is SGHTA, CDR2 FQGNSA, per germline. Trimming took 3 bases from V and 1 from J, leaving 6 bases between them. The CDR3 length is 13 residues.

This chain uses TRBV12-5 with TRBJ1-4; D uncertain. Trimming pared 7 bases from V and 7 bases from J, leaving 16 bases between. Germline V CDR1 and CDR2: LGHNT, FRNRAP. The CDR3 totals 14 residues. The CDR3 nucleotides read TGTGCTAGTGACTTCGGGGTGAGTGGTGAAAAACTGTTTTTT. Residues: CASDFGVSGEKLFF.

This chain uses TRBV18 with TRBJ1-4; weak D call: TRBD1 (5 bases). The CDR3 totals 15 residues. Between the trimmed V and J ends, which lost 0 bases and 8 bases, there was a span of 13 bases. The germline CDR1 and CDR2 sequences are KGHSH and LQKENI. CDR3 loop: CASSPPGTVREKLFF. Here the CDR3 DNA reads TGTGCCAGCTCACCACCGGGGACTGTGAGGGAAAAACTGTTTTTT. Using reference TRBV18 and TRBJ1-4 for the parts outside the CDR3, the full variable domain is NAGVMQNPRHLVRRRGQEARLRCSPMKGHSHVYWYRQLPEEGLKFMVYLQKENIIDESGMPKERFSAEFPKEGPSILRIQQVVRGDSAAYFCASSPPGTVREKLFFGSGTQLSVL.

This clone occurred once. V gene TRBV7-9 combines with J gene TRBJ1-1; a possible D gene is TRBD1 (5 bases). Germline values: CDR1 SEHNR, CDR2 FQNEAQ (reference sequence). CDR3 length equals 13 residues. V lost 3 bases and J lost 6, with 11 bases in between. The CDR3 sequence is CASSFRTPPEAFF. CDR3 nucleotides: TGTGCCAGCAGCTTCCGGACACCCCCTGAAGCTTTCTTT.

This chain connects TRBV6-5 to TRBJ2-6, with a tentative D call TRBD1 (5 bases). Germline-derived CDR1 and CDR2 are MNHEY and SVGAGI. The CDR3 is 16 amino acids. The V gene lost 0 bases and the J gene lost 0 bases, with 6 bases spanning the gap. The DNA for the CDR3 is TGTGCCAGCAGTTACTCCAGGGTCTCTGGGGCCAACGTCCTGACTTTC. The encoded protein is CASSYSRVSGANVLTF.

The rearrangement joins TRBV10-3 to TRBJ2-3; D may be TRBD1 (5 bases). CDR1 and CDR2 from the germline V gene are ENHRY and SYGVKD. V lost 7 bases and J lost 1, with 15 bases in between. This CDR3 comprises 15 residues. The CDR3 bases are TGTGCCATCAATCAGCAGGGTGGCGGCACAGATACGCAGTATTTT. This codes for CAINQQGGGTDTQYF.

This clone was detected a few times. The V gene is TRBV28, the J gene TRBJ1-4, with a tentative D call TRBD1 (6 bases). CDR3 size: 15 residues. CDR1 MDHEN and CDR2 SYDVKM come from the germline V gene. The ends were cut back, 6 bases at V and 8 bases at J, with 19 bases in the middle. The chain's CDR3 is CASSHGTIGPEKLFF. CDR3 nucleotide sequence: TGTGCCAGCAGCCATGGGACAATCGGGCCCGAAAAACTGTTTTTT.

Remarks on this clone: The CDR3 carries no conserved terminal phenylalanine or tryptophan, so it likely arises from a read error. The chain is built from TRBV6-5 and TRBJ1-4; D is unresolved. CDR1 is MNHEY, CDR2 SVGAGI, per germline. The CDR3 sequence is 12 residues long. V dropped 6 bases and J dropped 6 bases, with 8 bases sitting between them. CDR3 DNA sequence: TGTGCCAGCAGCCGCCGGGATGAAAAACTGTTTGTT. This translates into CASSRRDEKLFV.

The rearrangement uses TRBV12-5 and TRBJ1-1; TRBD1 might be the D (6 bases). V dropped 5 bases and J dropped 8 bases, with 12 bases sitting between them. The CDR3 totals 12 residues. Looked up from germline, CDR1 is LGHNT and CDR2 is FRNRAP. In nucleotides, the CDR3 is TGTGCTAGTGGTCAAGGACAGTTAGAAGCTTTCTTT. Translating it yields CASGQGQLEAFF.

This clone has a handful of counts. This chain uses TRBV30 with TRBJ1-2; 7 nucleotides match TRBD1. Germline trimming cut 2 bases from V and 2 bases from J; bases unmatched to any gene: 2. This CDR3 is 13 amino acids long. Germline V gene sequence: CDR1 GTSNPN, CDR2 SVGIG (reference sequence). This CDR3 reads CAWSYRGNYGYTF. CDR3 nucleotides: TGTGCCTGGAGTTACAGGGGAAACTATGGCTACACCTTC.

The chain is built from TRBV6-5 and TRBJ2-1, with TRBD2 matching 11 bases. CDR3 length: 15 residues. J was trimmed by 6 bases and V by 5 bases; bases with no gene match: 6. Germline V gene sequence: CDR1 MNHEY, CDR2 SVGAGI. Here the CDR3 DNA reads TGTGCCAGCAGTCCCCGGACTAGCGGGTTCAATGAGCAGTTCTTC. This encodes CASSPRTSGFNEQFF.

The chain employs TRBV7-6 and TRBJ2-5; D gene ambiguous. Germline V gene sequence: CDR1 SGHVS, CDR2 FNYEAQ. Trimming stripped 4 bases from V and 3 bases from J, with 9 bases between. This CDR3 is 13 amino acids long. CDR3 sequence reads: CASSWAQKETQYF. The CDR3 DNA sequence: TGTGCCAGCAGCTGGGCTCAGAAAGAGACCCAGTACTTC. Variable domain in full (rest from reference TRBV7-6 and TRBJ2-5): GAGVSQSPRYKVTKRGQDVALRCDPISGHVSLYWYRQALGQGPEFLTYFNYEAQQDKSGLPNDRFSAERPEGSISTLTIQRTEQRDSAMYRCASSWAQKETQYFGPGTRLLVL.

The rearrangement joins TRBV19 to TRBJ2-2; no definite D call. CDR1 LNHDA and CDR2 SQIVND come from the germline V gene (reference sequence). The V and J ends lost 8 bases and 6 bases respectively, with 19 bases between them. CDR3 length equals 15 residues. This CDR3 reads CASSTGRLEAGELFF. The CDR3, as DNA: TGTGCCAGTTCCACCGGCCGTCTTGAGGCCGGGGAGCTGTTTTTT.